This T cell receptor (beta chain) was recovered during a study of T cell repertoires in cytomegalovirus infection (dated by TCRdb to between 2019 and 2020). Describing the broader study: Recently identified HLA-C-restricted CMV epitopes, whose presentation resists viral immunomodulation, were targeted by peptide stimulations together with well-studied HLA-B-restricted epitopes. Because public TCR beta signatures pointed to carriage of CMV infection together with the matching HLA type, the HLA type of each donor mattered for the analysis.

Only a few counts were recorded for this clonotype. There is no known antigen for this receptor. No much larger clone is present one base from it, and per-base qualities are unavailable. Findings and caveats that apply to the study as a whole: In both this cohort and an independent cohort of 352 donors, the cumulative frequency of public TCR beta family members distinguished carriers of CMV infection plus the relevant HLA type. In the ex vivo response, HLA-C-restricted CMV-specific TCR beta clonotypes were dominant, and in two of eight donors the single most frequent clonotype came from this HLA-C-restricted group.

Its CDR3 holds 20 amino acids, cysteine through phenylalanine. CDR3 DNA is the only sequence kept; it has 60 bases, read in frame from the first base. CDR1 and CDR2 are drawn from the germline V gene: SGHTA, FQGNSA. Unmatched junction bases come to 16, with V trimmed by 0 bases and J by 2 bases. What this sample's treatment or condition label stands for: in vitro stimulation with specific CMV peptide epitopes to enrich CMV-specific T cells. Reads for this sample came from an Illumina HiSeq 1500. TCRdb handled the public reads itself, with Q25 trimming in fastp and clone calling in MiXCR, and kept productive beta chains. Identical CDR3 proteins give one entry, which carries the most common genes and DNA. The sample table records about 570,000 distinct CDR3 sequences; roughly 43% of these occur just once. The top ten hold 48% of the sample.

The receptor was isolated from a human donor in good health (CMV status not recorded). Some clones in this sample may be carry-over from other donors' samples. The sequencing used cultured PBMCs, collected from culture after CMV antigen stimulation. The rearrangement joined TRBV7-2 to TRBJ2-5; 9 junctional bases match TRBD2. Here is the DNA: TGTGCCAGCAGCTTAGCCCTAGCGGGACCACTTGGGGGGCCACAAGAGACCCAGTACTTC. Its translation is CASSLALAGPLGGPQETQYF.